This T cell receptor (beta chain) was sequenced during a study of blood T cell repertoires in COVID-19. Study-wide context: COVID-19 samples collected from the United States, Italy and Spain covered acute and convalescent phases. T cells, B-cell-depleted T cells, or PBMCs provided the cDNA or gDNA that served as material.

Original handling: Estimated nucleated cell counts came from reference gene primer amplification. Sequenced by immunoSEQ multiplex PCR; TCRdb stores in-frame clones only, minus some. V, J and clone size are those of that table, while D and trimming were read from the DNA. The sample holds roughly 51,000 clones, roughly nine tenths seen once. CDR1 LGHDT and CDR2 YNNKEL come from the germline V gene (reference sequence). The CDR3 has 18 residues. The trim removed 6 bases at V and 0 bases at J, leaving 13 bases unmatched. Input material: peripheral blood. This receptor was taken from a man aged 70-80 years with acute or convalescent COVID-19. The chain employs TRBV3-1 (or the pseudogene TRBV3-2) and TRBJ2-1, with 8 bases fitting TRBD1. This chain's CDR3 is CASRWGQGATRSYNEQFF. The CDR3 nucleotides read TGTGCCAGCAGATGGGGGCAGGGGGCTACCCGCTCCTACAATGAGCAGTTCTTC.